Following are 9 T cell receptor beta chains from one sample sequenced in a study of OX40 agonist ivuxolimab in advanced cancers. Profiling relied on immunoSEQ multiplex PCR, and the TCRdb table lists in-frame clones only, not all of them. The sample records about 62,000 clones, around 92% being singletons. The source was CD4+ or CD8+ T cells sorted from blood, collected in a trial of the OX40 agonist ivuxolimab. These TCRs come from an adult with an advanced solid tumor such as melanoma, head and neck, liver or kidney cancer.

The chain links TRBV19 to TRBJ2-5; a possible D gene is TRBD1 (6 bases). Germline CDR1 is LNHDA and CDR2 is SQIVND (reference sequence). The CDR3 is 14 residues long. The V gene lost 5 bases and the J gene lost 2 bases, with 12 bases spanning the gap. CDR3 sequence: CASSLQGPQETQYF. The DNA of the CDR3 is TGTGCCAGTAGTCTCCAGGGGCCTCAAGAGACCCAGTACTTC. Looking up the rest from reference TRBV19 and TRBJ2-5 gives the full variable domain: DGGITQSPKYLFRKEGQNVTLSCEQNLNHDAMYWYRQDPGQGLRLIYYSQIVNDFQKGDIAEGYSVSREKKESFPLTVTSAQKNPTAFYLCASSLQGPQETQYFGPGTRLLVL.

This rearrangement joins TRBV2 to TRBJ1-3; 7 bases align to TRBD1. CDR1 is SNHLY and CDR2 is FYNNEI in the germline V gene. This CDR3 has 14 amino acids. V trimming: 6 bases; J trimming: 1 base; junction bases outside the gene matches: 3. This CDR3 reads CASRQTGSGNTIYF. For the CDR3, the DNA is TGTGCCAGCAGACAGACAGGGTCTGGAAACACCATATATTTT.

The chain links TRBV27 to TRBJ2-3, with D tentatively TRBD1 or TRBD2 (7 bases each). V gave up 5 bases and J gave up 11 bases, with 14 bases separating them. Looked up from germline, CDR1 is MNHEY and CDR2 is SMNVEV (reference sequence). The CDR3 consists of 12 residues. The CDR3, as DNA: TGTGCCAGCAGTGCAGGGGGGGTGAGGCAGTATTTT. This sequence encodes CASSAGGVRQYF.

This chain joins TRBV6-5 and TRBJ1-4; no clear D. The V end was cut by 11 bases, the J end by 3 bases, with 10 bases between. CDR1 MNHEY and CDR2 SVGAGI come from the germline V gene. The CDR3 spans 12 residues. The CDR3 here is CAAGVSNEKLFF. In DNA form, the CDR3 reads TGTGCCGCGGGAGTCTCTAATGAAAAACTGTTTTTT.

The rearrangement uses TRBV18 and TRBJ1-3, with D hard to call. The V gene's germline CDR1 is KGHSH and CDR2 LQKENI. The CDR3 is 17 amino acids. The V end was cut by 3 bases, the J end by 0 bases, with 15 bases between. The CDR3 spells CASSPATHANSGNTIYF. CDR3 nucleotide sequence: TGTGCCAGCTCACCCGCGACGCATGCTAACTCTGGAAACACCATATATTTT.

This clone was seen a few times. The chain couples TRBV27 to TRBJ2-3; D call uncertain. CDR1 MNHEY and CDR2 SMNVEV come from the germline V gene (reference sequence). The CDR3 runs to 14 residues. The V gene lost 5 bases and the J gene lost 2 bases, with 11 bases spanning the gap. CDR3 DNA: TGTGCCAGCAGTGAGGAGCTTAACACAGATACGCAGTATTTT. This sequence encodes CASSEELNTDTQYF.

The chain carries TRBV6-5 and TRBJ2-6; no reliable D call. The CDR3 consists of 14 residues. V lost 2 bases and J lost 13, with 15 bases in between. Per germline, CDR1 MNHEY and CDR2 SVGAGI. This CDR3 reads CASSYTDGSGVLTF. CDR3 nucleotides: TGTGCCAGCAGTTACACGGACGGATCCGGGGTCCTGACTTTC.

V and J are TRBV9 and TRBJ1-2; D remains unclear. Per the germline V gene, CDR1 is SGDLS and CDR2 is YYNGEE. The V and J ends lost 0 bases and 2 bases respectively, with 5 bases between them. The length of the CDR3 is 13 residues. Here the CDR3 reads CASSVEQNYGYTF. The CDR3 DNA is TGTGCCAGCAGCGTAGAACAGAACTATGGCTACACCTTC.

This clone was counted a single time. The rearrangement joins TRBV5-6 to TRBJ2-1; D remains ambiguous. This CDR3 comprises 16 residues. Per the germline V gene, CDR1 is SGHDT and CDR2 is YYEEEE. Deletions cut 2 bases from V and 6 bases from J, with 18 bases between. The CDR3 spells CASSLDGPHSGNEQFF. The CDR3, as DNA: TGTGCCAGCAGCTTAGACGGGCCCCACTCGGGCAATGAGCAGTTCTTC. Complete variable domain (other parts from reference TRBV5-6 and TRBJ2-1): DAGVTQSPTHLIKTRGQQVTLRCSPKSGHDTVSWYQQALGQGPQFIFQYYEEEERQRGNFPDRFSGHQFPNYSSELNVNALLLGDSALYLCASSLDGPHSGNEQFFGPGTRLTVL.